The rows below give T cell receptor beta chains drawn from one sample of a study of OX40 agonist ivuxolimab in advanced cancers. Assay: immunoSEQ multiplex PCR; the TCRdb copy retains only in-frame clones and omits some. This table holds more than 80,000 clones, about nine tenths found once. Sequenced material: CD4+ or CD8+ T cells sorted from blood, taken in a trial of the OX40 agonist ivuxolimab. The receptor source for this set is an adult with an advanced solid tumor such as melanoma, head and neck, liver or kidney cancer. CDR3s include the opening cysteine and the closing phenylalanine or tryptophan. The order of the fields is CDR3 length, V gene, D gene, J gene, clone size, CDR3 protein, CDR3 DNA. The D gene is left open where the match is weak. Clone sizes are given selectively: once, few, many, or a class where the clone is expanded.

14	TRBV19	-	TRBJ2-7	-	CASSIRAPPHEQYF	TGTGCCAGTAGTATCAGGGCCCCACCCCACGAGCAGTACTTC
15	TRBV25-1	TRBD2	TRBJ2-1	-	CASSEYKRGNNEQFF	TGTGCCAGCAGTGAATATAAGCGGGGGAACAATGAGCAGTTCTTC
14	TRBV15	-	TRBJ1-5	-	CATSRDGRNQPQHF	TGTGCCACCAGCAGAGATGGACGCAATCAGCCCCAGCATTTT
15	TRBV4-2	-	TRBJ1-2	-	CASSQDGQDNYGYTF	TGTGCCAGCAGCCAAGATGGCCAGGATAACTATGGCTACACCTTC
14	TRBV7-2	-	TRBJ1-6	-	CASSLGGGNSPLHF	TGTGCCAGCAGCTTGGGGGGAGGTAATTCACCCCTCCACTTT
15	TRBV6-5	-	TRBJ2-1	-	CASSPISVLLNEQFF	TGTGCCAGCAGCCCCATCAGCGTTCTACTCAATGAGCAGTTCTTC
14	TRBV5-5	-	TRBJ1-1	-	CASSFERGGTEAFF	TGTGCCAGCAGCTTCGAAAGGGGAGGGACTGAAGCTTTCTTT
12	TRBV6-6	TRBD1	TRBJ2-7	few	CASRTGGNEQYF	TGTGCCAGCAGGACAGGGGGCAACGAGCAGTACTTC
13	TRBV25-1	-	TRBJ2-2	-	CASSGLRSGELFF	TGTGCCAGCAGTGGCTTGCGGTCCGGGGAGCTGTTTTTT
16	TRBV4-1	-	TRBJ2-1	-	CASSVGLATSYNEQFF	TGCGCCAGCAGCGTCGGTCTAGCCACTTCCTACAATGAGCAGTTCTTC
14	TRBV19	-	TRBJ2-1	-	CASSIRAGADEQFF	TGTGCCAGTAGTATTCGAGCAGGGGCCGATGAGCAGTTCTTC
13	TRBV10-3	TRBD1	TRBJ2-7	-	CAGSGTGPHEQYF	TGTGCCGGGTCCGGGACAGGGCCCCACGAGCAGTACTTC
11	TRBV7-9	-	TRBJ2-3	-	CASRNTDTQYF	TGTGCCAGCAGAAACACAGATACGCAGTATTTT
13	TRBV2	-	TRBJ1-2	-	CASSDDVNYGYTF	TGTGCCAGCAGTGATGATGTTAACTATGGCTACACCTTC
18	TRBV28	TRBD2	TRBJ2-7	-	CASSSGTSGGPAGDEQYF	TGTGCCAGCAGTTCAGGGACTAGCGGGGGCCCAGCCGGCGACGAGCAGTACTTC
13	TRBV30	-	TRBJ1-5	few	CAWSGQGDQPQHF	TGTGCCTGGAGTGGGCAGGGAGATCAGCCCCAGCATTTT
15	TRBV5-1	-	TRBJ1-5	-	CASSLAGARGQPQHF	TGCGCCAGCAGCTTGGCAGGGGCTCGTGGTCAGCCCCAGCATTTT
14	TRBV2	-	TRBJ2-1	-	CASRVGSSYNEQFF	TGTGCCAGCAGGGTCGGGTCCTCCTACAATGAGCAGTTCTTC
12	TRBV7-9	-	TRBJ1-2	-	CASSTAGGGYTF	TGTGCCAGCAGCACGGCCGGTGGTGGCTACACCTTC
13	TRBV28	-	TRBJ2-7	-	CASSSPSPYEQYF	TGTGCCAGCAGTTCCCCCTCACCCTACGAGCAGTACTTC
15	TRBV6-5	TRBD1	TRBJ2-7	-	CASSYGDSETYEQYF	TGTGCCAGCAGTTACGGGGACAGCGAAACCTACGAGCAGTACTTC
12	TRBV4-1	-	TRBJ1-1	-	CASSQEGRMAFF	TGCGCCAGCAGCCAAGAGGGGAGAATGGCTTTCTTT
13	TRBV6-1	-	TRBJ2-1	once	CASNTVTDNEQFF	TGTGCCAGCAACACCGTGACAGATAATGAGCAGTTCTTC
15	TRBV28	-	TRBJ1-5	-	CASRGSQGSYQPQHF	TGTGCCAGCAGGGGGAGCCAGGGTAGTTACCAGCCCCAGCATTTT
15	TRBV6-5	TRBD2	TRBJ2-3	-	CASGLLAGAADTQYF	TGTGCCAGCGGACTACTAGCGGGGGCGGCAGATACGCAGTATTTT
9	TRBV30	-	TRBJ1-5	-	CAWNQPQHF	TGTGCCTGGAATCAGCCCCAGCATTTT
16	TRBV28	-	TRBJ2-7	once	CASSFTGIKGSYEQYF	TGTGCCAGCAGTTTCACAGGGATTAAGGGTTCCTACGAGCAGTACTTC
15	TRBV5-4	TRBD1	TRBJ1-5	-	CASSVGTGGNQPQHF	TGTGCCAGCAGTGTTGGGACAGGGGGCAATCAGCCCCAGCATTTT
15	TRBV23-1	-	TRBJ2-5	once	CASRGERQGLETQYF	TGCGCCAGCAGGGGGGAAAGGCAGGGGTTAGAGACCCAGTACTTC
14	TRBV5-6	-	TRBJ1-1	-	CASRPGHLDTEAFF	TGTGCCAGCAGGCCGGGACATCTAGACACTGAAGCTTTCTTT
15	TRBV2	-	TRBJ2-3	-	CASRIEGTSTDTQYF	TGTGCCAGCAGGATTGAGGGGACAAGCACAGATACGCAGTATTTT
14	TRBV19	-	TRBJ2-3	-	CASSSGLPSDTQYF	TGTGCCAGTAGTTCGGGACTCCCGAGCGATACGCAGTATTTT
14	TRBV6-1	-	TRBJ1-6	few	CASVPGRYNSPLHF	TGTGCCAGTGTACCGGGACGGTATAATTCACCCCTCCACTTT
10	TRBV28	-	TRBJ1-1	-	CASSHLEAFF	TGTGCCAGCAGTCACTTGGAAGCTTTCTTT
14	TRBV5-4	-	TRBJ2-3	-	CASSAWDPSDTQYF	TGTGCCAGCAGCGCCTGGGACCCGTCAGATACGCAGTATTTT
13	TRBV30	TRBD1	TRBJ1-2	-	CAWTRQGGYGYTF	TGTGCCTGGACCCGACAGGGCGGGTATGGCTACACCTTC
13	TRBV11-2	-	TRBJ1-4	-	CASSLSDNEKLFF	TGTGCCAGCAGCTTATCAGACAATGAAAAACTGTTTTTT
15	TRBV6-6	-	TRBJ1-3	-	CASSYSGTSGNTIYF	TGTGCCAGCAGTTACTCTGGGACTTCAGGAAACACCATATATTTT